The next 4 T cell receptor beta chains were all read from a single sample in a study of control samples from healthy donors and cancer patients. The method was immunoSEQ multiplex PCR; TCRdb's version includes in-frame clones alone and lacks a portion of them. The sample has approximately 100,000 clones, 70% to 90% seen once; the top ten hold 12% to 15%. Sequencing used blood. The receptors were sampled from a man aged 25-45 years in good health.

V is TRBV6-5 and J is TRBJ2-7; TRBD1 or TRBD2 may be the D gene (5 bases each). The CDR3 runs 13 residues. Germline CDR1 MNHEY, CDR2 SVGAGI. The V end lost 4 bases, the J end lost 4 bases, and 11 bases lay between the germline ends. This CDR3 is CASSLRDVYEQYF. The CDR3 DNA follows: TGTGCCAGCAGTTTACGGGACGTGTACGAGCAGTACTTC.

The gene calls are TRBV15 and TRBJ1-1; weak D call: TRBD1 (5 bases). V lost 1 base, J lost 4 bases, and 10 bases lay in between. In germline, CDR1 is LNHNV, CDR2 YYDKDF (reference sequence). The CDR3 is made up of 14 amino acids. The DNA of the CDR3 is TGTGCCACCAGCAGAGTAATTGGGGGCACTGAAGCTTTCTTT. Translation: CATSRVIGGTEAFF.

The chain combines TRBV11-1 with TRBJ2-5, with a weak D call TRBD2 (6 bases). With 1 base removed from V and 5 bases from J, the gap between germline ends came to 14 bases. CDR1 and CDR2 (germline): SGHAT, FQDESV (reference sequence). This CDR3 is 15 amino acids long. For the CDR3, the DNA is TGTGCCAGCAGCTTAGACCCCCCAGGGAGGGAGACCCAGTACTTC. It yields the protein CASSLDPPGRETQYF.

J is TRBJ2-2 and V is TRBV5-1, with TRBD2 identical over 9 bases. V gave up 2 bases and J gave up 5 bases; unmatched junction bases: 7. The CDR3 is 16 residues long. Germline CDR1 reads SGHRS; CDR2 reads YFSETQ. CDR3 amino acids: CASSLGASGTTGELFF. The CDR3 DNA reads TGCGCCAGCAGCTTAGGCGCTAGCGGGACAACCGGGGAGCTGTTTTTT.